A selection of T cell receptor beta chains follows, all from one sample in a study of cytomegalovirus exposure and HLA in healthy donors. Method: immunoSEQ multiplex PCR; TCRdb's copy keeps in-frame clones and lacks some. The data contain some 140,000 clones, around three quarters of them seen just once; the ten biggest clones take up 6% to 7.5%. The sequencing sample was made of PBMCs. The receptors shown here come from a middle-aged man in good health and CMV-seropositive. Both conserved end residues are trimmed from each CDR3. Each record gives: V gene, clone size, CDR3 protein. Expanded clones are given a class, and other clones once, few, many or no size at all.

v_gene: TRBV6-5; abundance: -; CDR3aa: ASSYSSKWNTEAF
v_gene: TRBV29-1; abundance: -; CDR3aa: SIGQGEGYEQY
v_gene: TRBV5-1; abundance: -; CDR3aa: ASSGGSQETQY
v_gene: TRBV7-9; abundance: -; CDR3aa: ASTTRRRLGNTEAF
v_gene: TRBV5-1; abundance: -; CDR3aa: ASSFDQASGSSGANVLT
v_gene: TRBV4-1; abundance: -; CDR3aa: ASSQDHGIDTQY
v_gene: TRBV27; abundance: -; CDR3aa: ASGLVEQY
v_gene: TRBV7-9; abundance: -; CDR3aa: ASSDRYEQY
v_gene: TRBV6-6; abundance: -; CDR3aa: ASSPAGGATNEKLF
v_gene: TRBV30; abundance: -; CDR3aa: AWSRQGYSNQPQH
v_gene: TRBV2; abundance: -; CDR3aa: AGSSTDTQY
v_gene: TRBV9; abundance: -; CDR3aa: ASSGDSTEAF
v_gene: TRBV5-1; abundance: few; CDR3aa: ASSWDRAYGYT
v_gene: TRBV5-1; abundance: -; CDR3aa: ASGTGDTDTQY
v_gene: TRBV6-5; abundance: -; CDR3aa: ASSKDRGITGEAF
v_gene: TRBV27; abundance: few; CDR3aa: ASSSTVTGELF
v_gene: TRBV9; abundance: -; CDR3aa: ASSFMTIPTEQY
v_gene: TRBV19; abundance: -; CDR3aa: ASSGTGGEKLF
v_gene: TRBV5-1; abundance: -; CDR3aa: ASTLTGDTDTQY
v_gene: TRBV7-9; abundance: -; CDR3aa: SSSSPTGGLGELF
v_gene: TRBV2; abundance: once; CDR3aa: ASSEGTASSYEQY
v_gene: TRBV5-6; abundance: -; CDR3aa: ASSLVAGVTEAF
v_gene: TRBV7-2; abundance: once; CDR3aa: ASSPDSRTGNTIY
v_gene: TRBV6-5; abundance: -; CDR3aa: ASRNHYEQY
v_gene: TRBV5-6; abundance: -; CDR3aa: ASSFREYGEQF
v_gene: TRBV20-1; abundance: -; CDR3aa: SVSSYNEQF
v_gene: TRBV10-3; abundance: -; CDR3aa: ATGLAGGNEQF
v_gene: TRBV30; abundance: -; CDR3aa: AWSVLAGTGELF
v_gene: TRBV29-1; abundance: -; CDR3aa: SVGYPGDRATDTQY
v_gene: TRBV7-9; abundance: -; CDR3aa: ASSLEGGRHGYT
v_gene: TRBV5-5; abundance: -; CDR3aa: ASSWTRALFDTQY
v_gene: TRBV20-1; abundance: -; CDR3aa: SASKTEPTF
v_gene: TRBV6-5; abundance: -; CDR3aa: ASSPSGQNTEAF
v_gene: TRBV28; abundance: few; CDR3aa: ASSLLGDSGSYEQY
v_gene: TRBV5-1; abundance: once; CDR3aa: ASSLARGNTEAF
v_gene: TRBV2; abundance: few; CDR3aa: ASTRDLRNTEAF
v_gene: TRBV9; abundance: once; CDR3aa: ASSVMPANPYEQY
v_gene: TRBV19; abundance: once; CDR3aa: ASSIPGGNQPQH
v_gene: TRBV18; abundance: -; CDR3aa: ASSPRAGGYGYT